This T cell receptor beta chain came from a study of neurological immune-mediated disorders. TCRdb reprocessed the 5' RACE reads with MiXCR, giving one entry per CDR3 protein. This table has 50,000 to 60,000 distinct CDR3 sequences, about 2.5% appearing once. In its sample, this clonotype was seen many times. The J segment lost 5 bases and the V segment lost 2 bases, leaving 1 base of the junction unmatched. Germline V CDR1 and CDR2: SGHRS, YFSETQ. The CDR3 has 13 residues. The receptor was derived from a man aged 45-60 years with multiple sclerosis. The specimen was PBMCs. The chain has TRBV5-1 and TRBJ2-7; 10 bases are shared with TRBD1. The CDR3 DNA reads TGCGCCAGCAGCTTCGGACAGGGGGACGAGCAGTACTTC. It encodes CASSFGQGDEQYF.